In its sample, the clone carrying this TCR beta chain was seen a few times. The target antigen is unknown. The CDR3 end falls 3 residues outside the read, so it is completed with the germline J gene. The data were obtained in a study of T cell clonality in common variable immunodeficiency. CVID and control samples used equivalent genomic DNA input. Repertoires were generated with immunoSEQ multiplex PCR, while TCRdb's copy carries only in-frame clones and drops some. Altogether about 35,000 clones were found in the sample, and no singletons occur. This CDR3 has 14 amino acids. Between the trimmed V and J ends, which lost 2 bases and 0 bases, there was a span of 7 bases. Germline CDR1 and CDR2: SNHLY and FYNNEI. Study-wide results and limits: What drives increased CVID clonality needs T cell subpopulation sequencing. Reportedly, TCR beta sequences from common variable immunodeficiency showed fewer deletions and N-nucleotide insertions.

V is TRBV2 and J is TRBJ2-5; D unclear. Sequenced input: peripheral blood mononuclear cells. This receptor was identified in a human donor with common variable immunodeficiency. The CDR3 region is CASSEHVYQETQYF. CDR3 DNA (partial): TGTGCCAGCAGTGAACATGTGTACCAAGAGACC.